This T cell receptor (beta chain) stems from a study of human CD8 memory T cell subsets. Sequencing libraries of TCR beta were made by UMI-labeled 5' RACE. TCRdb re-called the 5' RACE reads; every CDR3 protein appears as one record, without DNA. The sample yields approximately 10,000 distinct CDR3 sequences, of which the top ten take up roughly 9%. The clonotype was recovered from a human donor in good health. Sequences were obtained from CD8+ stem-like memory T cells (TSCM and TCM) sorted from PBMCs. Subset noted: stem-like memory CD8 T cells (TSTEM), CCR7+ PD-1- TIGIT-.

The CDR3 here is CASIRDRGYEQYF. The genes are TRBV21-1 and TRBJ2-7; TCRdb names TRBD1, which stays unverified in the absence of DNA. TRBV21-1 is annotated as a pseudogene. The length of the CDR3 is 13 residues.